Below, one T cell receptor (beta chain) is given with its context. Antigen: not known. Caucasian adults residing in Nashville, Tennessee made up all the donors. This entry comes from a study of shared clonotypes between healthy human individuals. Findings and limits, study-wide: Apart from blood, nothing was sampled; tissue repertoires likely differ.

Clones were read by immunoSEQ multiplex PCR, and TCRdb kept only the in-frame ones, dropping some. This sample yields over a million clones, of which under 80% are seen a single time; roughly 1.5% belongs to the top ten. The CDR3 sequence is 13 residues long. The germline gives CDR1 KGHSH, CDR2 LQKENI. Deletions cut 2 bases from V and 8 bases from J, with 12 bases between. The chain has TRBV18 and TRBJ1-1, with D perhaps TRBD1 (6 bases). The receptor was derived from a man younger than 35 in good health. The sample was memory CD4+ T cells sorted from blood. Noted subset: CD45RA-negative fraction. The DNA of the CDR3 is TGTGCCAGCTCACCAGATGGGGGCAGGGAAGCTTTCTTT. This translates into CASSPDGGREAFF. Using reference TRBV18 and TRBJ1-1 for the parts outside the CDR3, the full variable domain is NAGVMQNPRHLVRRRGQEARLRCSPMKGHSHVYWYRQLPEEGLKFMVYLQKENIIDESGMPKERFSAEFPKEGPSILRIQQVVRGDSAAYFCASSPDGGREAFFGQGTRLTVV.